This T cell receptor (beta chain) appears in the sequencing data of a study of vaccination and CD4 T cells after COVID-19. Overall study context: The study enrolled six male and four female convalescents, two of whom were Hispanic.

This clonotype is medium-sized in the sample. Its target is not known. Treatment reported: approximately 9-day PBMC culture with coronavirus spike peptide pools or control peptides (ViraFEST assay). Harvesting of the unexposed donor's CD4+ T cells predated the COVID-19 pandemic (2011-2018). The CDR3 consists of 13 residues. Germline V gene lookup returns CDR1 DFQATT and CDR2 SNEGSKA (reference sequence). V gave up 6 bases and J gave up 4 bases, with 15 bases separating them. Regarding the study as a whole: Convalescent patients had 304 of 307 vaccine-specific clones showing spike mono-reactivity.

The Oncomine TCR Beta short-read assay sequenced DNA from cultured CD4+ T cells. In TCRdb, the PCR reads were re-called with MiXCR into one record per CDR3 protein. The table has over a thousand distinct CDR3 sequences, roughly a third seen once. The chain recombines TRBV20-1 with TRBJ1-2; D is unresolved. This TCR came from a human donor in good health. Material for sequencing was CD4+ T cells from blood, cultured in vitro. The CDR3 here is CSAQPDGIYGYTF. For the CDR3, the DNA is TGCAGTGCCCAACCGGACGGAATCTATGGCTACACCTTC.